The rows below give T cell receptor beta chains drawn from one sample of a study of cytomegalovirus exposure and HLA in healthy donors. The protocol was immunoSEQ multiplex PCR, while the TCRdb copy is restricted to in-frame clones and leaves out a portion. The sample carries around 190,000 clones, less than 80% recorded once. The sample consisted of PBMCs. All receptors derive from a woman between 40 and 55 years old in good health and CMV-seronegative. Both conserved end residues are part of each CDR3. Each record gives: J gene, V gene, D gene, clone size, CDR3 protein, CDR3 DNA. The D gene is left open where the match is weak. Clone size is shown for a subset of rows, as once, few, many or a class of expanded clone.

j_gene: TRBJ2-7
v_gene: TRBV5-1
d_gene: TRBD1
abundance: .
CDR3aa: CASTGGQGSEQYF
CDR3nt: TGCGCCAGCACCGGGGGACAGGGGAGTGAGCAGTACTTC

j_gene: TRBJ1-1
v_gene: TRBV5-4
d_gene: .
abundance: few
CDR3aa: CASSSQYTEAFF
CDR3nt: TGTGCCAGCAGCTCCCAATACACTGAAGCTTTCTTT

j_gene: TRBJ2-6
v_gene: TRBV19
d_gene: TRBD1
abundance: .
CDR3aa: CASSMFGQGSGANVLTF
CDR3nt: TGTGCCAGTAGTATGTTTGGACAGGGTTCTGGGGCCAACGTCCTGACTTTC

j_gene: TRBJ1-5
v_gene: TRBV19
d_gene: .
abundance: .
CDR3aa: CASGQVWNNQPQHF
CDR3nt: TGTGCCAGTGGGCAAGTGTGGAACAATCAGCCCCAGCATTTT

j_gene: TRBJ2-3
v_gene: TRBV18
d_gene: .
abundance: .
CDR3aa: CASSPNFVHSTDTQYF
CDR3nt: TGTGCCAGCTCACCTAACTTTGTTCACAGCACAGATACGCAGTATTTT

j_gene: TRBJ2-1
v_gene: TRBV4-1
d_gene: .
abundance: .
CDR3aa: CASSQTRYAYNEQFF
CDR3nt: TGCGCCAGCAGCCAAACCAGATACGCCTACAATGAGCAGTTCTTC

j_gene: TRBJ1-2
v_gene: TRBV19
d_gene: .
abundance: .
CDR3aa: CASSILGDYGYTF
CDR3nt: TGTGCCAGTAGTATACTAGGGGACTATGGCTACACCTTC

j_gene: TRBJ1-2
v_gene: TRBV19
d_gene: TRBD1
abundance: .
CDR3aa: CASSIKLVRQGANYGYTF
CDR3nt: TGTGCCAGTAGTATTAAATTGGTGAGACAGGGGGCGAACTATGGCTACACCTTC

j_gene: TRBJ2-7
v_gene: TRBV27
d_gene: TRBD2
abundance: .
CDR3aa: CASSLPPGAGGPYREQYF
CDR3nt: TGTGCCAGCAGTTTACCCCCTGGAGCGGGGGGGCCGTATCGCGAGCAGTACTTC

j_gene: TRBJ2-7
v_gene: TRBV5-1
d_gene: TRBD2
abundance: .
CDR3aa: CASSLESGGYYEQYF
CDR3nt: TGCGCCAGCAGCTTGGAGTCGGGAGGCTACTACGAGCAGTACTTC